Described below is a single TCR beta chain sequence and its context. Its antigen is not identified. This sample is drawn from a study of memory CD4+ T cells and cytomegalovirus serostatus. Notes on the study in general: The CMV-associated TCR signature appears largely within the CD4+ memory repertoire.

The CDR3 is 15 amino acids. Trimming stripped 0 bases from V and 2 bases from J, with 11 bases between. Germline CDR1 SGHTS, CDR2 YDEGEE. Produced via immunoSEQ multiplex PCR; TCRdb's table is partial and in-frame only. The sample carries under 55,000 clones, 60% to 80% recorded once. The sort gate was single viable CD3+CD4+CD8-CD45RO+ cells for memory CD4+ T cells. This TCR was recovered from an adult in good health and CMV-seronegative. Sequences were obtained from memory CD4+ T cells from blood. The chain has TRBV5-8 and TRBJ2-5; weak D call: TRBD2 (5 bases). The CDR3 protein is CASSLGFGDQETQYF. CDR3 coding DNA: TGTGCCAGCAGCTTGGGGTTCGGGGATCAAGAGACCCAGTACTTC.